The 24 T cell receptor beta chains below all came from one sample that was sequenced in a study of T cells in Graves' hyperthyroidism and ophthalmopathy. Researchers took RNA transcripts and amplified the TCR beta CDR3 regions from them. During a first-round RT-PCR of the TCR CDR3, the HTBI primer set was used. TCRdb passed the multiplex PCR reads through MiXCR, listing each CDR3 protein once. The data hold roughly 510,000 distinct CDR3 sequences, with 40% to 55% observed a single time. What was sequenced was peripheral blood or thyroid tissue (not recorded which). These receptors were taken from an adult woman with Graves' disease, either hyperthyroidism or ophthalmopathy (not recorded which).

Notes on this clonotype: A much larger clone is a single base away; this may be a read error. J is TRBJ1-1 and V is TRBV2; D possibly corresponds to TRBD1 (6 bases). This CDR3 comprises 17 residues. V was pared by 1 base and J by 4 bases, with 19 bases between. Looked up from germline, CDR1 is SNHLY and CDR2 is FYNNEI. Here the CDR3 reads CASSEGGGWGRSTEAFF. CDR3 in DNA: TGTGCCAGCAGTGAAGGGGGTGGATGGGGGCGGAGCACTGAAGCTTTCTTT.

This rearrangement joins TRBV30 to TRBJ1-1, with D perhaps TRBD1 (6 bases). Per germline, CDR1 GTSNPN and CDR2 SVGIG (reference sequence). V dropped 0 bases and J dropped 8 bases, with 16 bases sitting between them. CDR3 length equals 14 residues. CDR3 protein: CAWSVKAGAGEAFF. As DNA, the CDR3 is TGTGCCTGGAGTGTAAAGGCGGGGGCTGGGGAAGCTTTCTTT.

The chain carries TRBV27 and TRBJ1-2; possible D gene TRBD1, 5 bases. V lost 6 bases and J 7 bases, leaving 18 bases between the germline ends. The CDR3 totals 14 residues. Per the germline V gene, CDR1 is MNHEY and CDR2 is SMNVEV (reference sequence). The CDR3 DNA follows: TGTGCCAGCAGCCAAAGGGGTTCGGGACTTGGCTACACCTTC. Encoded protein: CASSQRGSGLGYTF.

The chain recombines TRBV9 with TRBJ1-1; D not certain. Germline loops: CDR1 SGDLS, CDR2 YYNGEE. The length of the CDR3 is 13 residues. Trimming pared 2 bases from V and 0 bases from J, leaving 5 bases between. The chain's CDR3 is CASSVYLNTEAFF. Written as DNA, the CDR3 is TGTGCCAGCAGCGTTTACCTGAACACTGAAGCTTTCTTT. The full variable domain, in which reference TRBV9 and TRBJ1-1 provide the parts outside the CDR3, is DSGVTQTPKHLITATGQRVTLRCSPRSGDLSVYWYQQSLDQGLQFLIQYYNGEERAKGNILERFSAQQFPDLHSELNLSSLELGDSALYFCASSVYLNTEAFFGQGTRLTVV.

The V and J genes are TRBV20-1 and TRBJ2-7; 9 nucleotides line up with TRBD1. The CDR3 runs 13 residues. Germline CDR1 DFQATT, CDR2 SNEGSKA (reference sequence). Germline trimming cut 2 bases from V and 6 bases from J; bases unmatched to any gene: 5. The CDR3 here is CSARRDRDPEQYF. CDR3 coding DNA: TGCAGTGCTAGAAGGGACAGGGACCCCGAGCAGTACTTC.

This chain links TRBV20-1 with TRBJ1-1, with D possibly matching TRBD1 (5 bases). Germline V gene data show CDR1 as DFQATT and CDR2 as SNEGSKA (reference sequence). The CDR3 consists of 16 residues. V lost 2 bases to trimming and J lost 1 base, with 17 bases between them. The CDR3 nucleotides are TGCAGTGCTAGAATGGGGCGGTCAGGGCGGAACACTGAAGCTTTCTTT. It translates to CSARMGRSGRNTEAFF.

In its sample, this clonotype was seen many times. This rearrangement joins TRBV5-6 to TRBJ2-7; maybe TRBD2 (5 bases). The length of the CDR3 is 12 residues. Trimming took 4 bases from V and 4 from J, leaving 9 bases between them. Germline V gives CDR1 SGHDT, CDR2 YYEEEE. The CDR3 is CASSLRVYEQYF. The CDR3 bases are TGTGCCAGCAGCCTGAGGGTGTACGAGCAGTACTTC.

On this clonotype: This may stem from a read error, because a much larger clone lies one nucleotide away. This chain uses TRBV20-1 with TRBJ1-1; maybe TRBD1 (5 bases). The germline gives CDR1 DFQATT, CDR2 SNEGSKA (reference sequence). CDR3 length: 16 residues. This chain's CDR3 is CSAGGTLDLMNTGAFF. The DNA for the CDR3 is TGCAGTGCTGGCGGGACCCTCGATCTCATGAACACTGGAGCTTTCTTT.

At least ten counts were recorded for this clonotype. The chain combines TRBV6-1 with TRBJ1-5, with a possible D match to TRBD1 (5 bases). Germline V gene lookup returns CDR1 MNHNS and CDR2 SASEGT. The V end was cut by 9 bases, the J end by 7 bases, with 16 bases between. The CDR3 is 13 residues long. Written as DNA, the CDR3 is TGTGCCAGTGCCCTGGGGGTAAGGCAGCCCCAGCATTTT. The encoded protein is CASALGVRQPQHF.

The chain couples TRBV29-1 to TRBJ1-1; 8 bases are shared with TRBD1. Germline-derived CDR1 and CDR2 are SQVTM and ANQGSEA. The CDR3 has 14 amino acids. V dropped 6 bases and J dropped 4; count of bases not matched to a gene: 10. DNA for the CDR3: TGCAGCGTCGCAGGCAGGGGGCTGGGCACTGAAGCTTTCTTT. Its protein is CSVAGRGLGTEAFF.

The V call is TRBV5-1, the J call TRBJ1-5; D gene unclear. The CDR3 totals 19 residues. Germline assignment: CDR1 SGHRS and CDR2 YFSETQ. The V end lost 5 bases, the J end lost 2 bases, and 26 bases lay between the germline ends. The CDR3 sequence is CASSIHRSSGVVGNQPQHF. The CDR3 DNA reads TGCGCCAGCAGTATACATCGTTCCTCTGGGGTGGTGGGCAATCAGCCCCAGCATTTT.

This clonotype has ten or more counts. The V call is TRBV14, the J call TRBJ2-2; D gene ambiguous. V was pared by 0 bases and J by 5 bases, with 13 bases between. The CDR3 is 16 amino acids. Germline-derived CDR1 and CDR2 are SGHDN and FVKESK. DNA for the CDR3: TGTGCCAGCAGCCAAGATCGTGGTTACGGAACCGGGGAGCTGTTTTTT. It specifies CASSQDRGYGTGELFF.

The J gene is TRBJ1-1, the V gene TRBV5-1, with D unresolved. Germline V gene lookup returns CDR1 SGHRS and CDR2 YFSETQ. Trimming shortened V by 1 base and J by 0 bases, and 10 bases separated the two germline ends. This CDR3 spans 15 amino acids. CDR3 DNA: TGCGCCAGCAGCTTGTGGGCGACCCTGAACACTGAAGCTTTCTTT. Amino acid sequence: CASSLWATLNTEAFF.

Concerning this clonotype: One junction end does not reproduce the germline sequence, and a read error may be involved. The chain carries TRBV20-1 and TRBJ2-7; tentative D call: TRBD2 (5 bases). CDR3 size: 12 residues. Germline CDR1 is DFQATT and CDR2 is SNEGSKA (reference sequence). CDR3 loop: CSARAVTYEHYF. The CDR3 nucleotides are TGCAGTGCACGAGCGGTTACCTACGAGCACTACTTC.

This chain joins TRBV7-6 and TRBJ2-5; D gene unclear. The CDR3 covers 14 residues. V was shortened by 5 bases and J by 6 bases, with 16 bases between the two germline ends. The germline CDR1 and CDR2 sequences are SGHVS and FNYEAQ. The CDR3 nucleotides are TGTGCCAGCAGCAATAGCTTAGGGATGAAGACCCAGTACTTC. It is translated as CASSNSLGMKTQYF. The full variable domain, in which reference TRBV7-6 and TRBJ2-5 provide the parts outside the CDR3, is GAGVSQSPRYKVTKRGQDVALRCDPISGHVSLYWYRQALGQGPEFLTYFNYEAQQDKSGLPNDRFSAERPEGSISTLTIQRTEQRDSAMYRCASSNSLGMKTQYFGPGTRLLVL.

This clonotype showed up many times. The chain is built from TRBV2 and TRBJ2-7, with 10 bases aligning to TRBD2. J gave up 0 bases and V 3 bases, and 11 bases lay outside the gene matches. Germline CDR1 is SNHLY and CDR2 is FYNNEI. This CDR3 region has 18 residues. The DNA for the CDR3 is TGTGCCAGCAGTGAGCCCCTGGAACTAGCGGGAAACTCCTACGAGCAGTACTTC. Protein: CASSEPLELAGNSYEQYF.

This clonotype appeared a few times. The V call is TRBV15, the J call TRBJ1-6, with 8 nucleotides matching TRBD1. This CDR3 comprises 14 residues. V shed 4 bases and J 10 bases; nucleotides not matched to a gene: 6. The germline V gene encodes CDR1 LNHNV and CDR2 YYDKDF (reference sequence). CDR3 nucleotides: TGTGCCACCAGCAAGGACAGGGTCGGATCACCCCTCCACTTT. It codes for CATSKDRVGSPLHF.

The V and J genes are TRBV7-6 and TRBJ1-2; the match to TRBD1 covers 9 bases. The CDR3 sequence is 14 residues long. Germline lookup yields CDR1 SGHVS and CDR2 FNYEAQ. V lost 6 bases, J lost 5 bases, and 7 bases stayed unmatched. CDR3 in DNA: TGTGCCAGCAGACCCGGGACAGGGCCTTATGGCTACACCTTC. It translates to CASRPGTGPYGYTF.

V usage is TRBV19 and J usage is TRBJ1-2; D might be TRBD1 (5 bases). V lost 7 bases and J lost 3, with 18 bases in between. The CDR3 sequence is 15 residues long. Germline V gene data show CDR1 as LNHDA and CDR2 as SQIVND (reference sequence). The CDR3 nucleotides read TGTGCCAGTAACCCCCCAGGGCCGAGATACTATGGCTACACCTTC. Protein product: CASNPPGPRYYGYTF.

This rearrangement joins TRBV10-3 to TRBJ1-5; D remains ambiguous. CDR3 length equals 13 residues. V gave up 2 bases and J gave up 6 bases, with 8 bases separating them. Germline V gene sequence: CDR1 ENHRY, CDR2 SYGVKD. Here the CDR3 DNA reads TGTGCCATCAGTGAGGACGGGTCTCAGCCCCAGCATTTT. It encodes CAISEDGSQPQHF.

The V call is TRBV20-1, the J call TRBJ2-5; D may be TRBD1 or TRBD2 (5 bases each). The CDR3 runs to 14 residues. Germline CDR1 DFQATT, CDR2 SNEGSKA (reference sequence). V gave up 1 base and J gave up 1 base, with 10 bases separating them. CDR3 in DNA: TGCAGTGCTAGAGCCGGGGACGGCCAAGAGACCCAGTACTTC. This encodes CSARAGDGQETQYF.

The chain is built from TRBV5-5 and TRBJ1-1; 9 positions agree with TRBD1. Trimming cost V 5 bases and J 7 bases; bases outside gene matches: 12. The CDR3 contains 15 residues. In germline, CDR1 is SGHKS, CDR2 YYEKEE (reference sequence). The CDR3 DNA reads as TGTGCCAGCAGATACCCGGGACAGGGTCGCGGTGAAGCTTTCTTT. This codes for CASRYPGQGRGEAFF. The entire variable domain, with the rest obtained from reference TRBV5-5 and TRBJ1-1, is as follows: DAGVTQSPTHLIKTRGQQVTLRCSPISGHKSVSWYQQVLGQGPQFIFQYYEKEERGRGNFPDRFSARQFPNYSSELNVNALLLGDSALYLCASRYPGQGRGEAFFGQGTRLTVV.

This clonotype appeared a single time. At one end the junction does not follow the germline gene, possibly because of a read error. The CDR3 DNA is TGTGCCAGCACCGAGGGGATCTCTAGAAACACCATATATTTT. Amino acids: CASTEGISRNTIYF. V gene TRBV6-5 combines with J gene TRBJ1-3; D perhaps matches TRBD1 (5 bases). CDR3 size: 14 residues. Germline V gene sequence: CDR1 MNHEY, CDR2 SVGAGI.

This clonotype occurred a few times. Being one base from a much bigger clone, this may be a read error. CDR3 region: CASSLQGRARVTQYF. DNA for the CDR3: TGTGCCAGCAGTTTACAGGGACGGGCTCGAGTGACCCAGTACTTC. This chain connects TRBV12-3 or TRBV12-4 to TRBJ2-5, with D possibly being TRBD1 or TRBD2 (5 bases each). With 2 bases removed from V and 7 bases from J, the gap between germline ends came to 17 bases. The CDR3 spans 15 residues.